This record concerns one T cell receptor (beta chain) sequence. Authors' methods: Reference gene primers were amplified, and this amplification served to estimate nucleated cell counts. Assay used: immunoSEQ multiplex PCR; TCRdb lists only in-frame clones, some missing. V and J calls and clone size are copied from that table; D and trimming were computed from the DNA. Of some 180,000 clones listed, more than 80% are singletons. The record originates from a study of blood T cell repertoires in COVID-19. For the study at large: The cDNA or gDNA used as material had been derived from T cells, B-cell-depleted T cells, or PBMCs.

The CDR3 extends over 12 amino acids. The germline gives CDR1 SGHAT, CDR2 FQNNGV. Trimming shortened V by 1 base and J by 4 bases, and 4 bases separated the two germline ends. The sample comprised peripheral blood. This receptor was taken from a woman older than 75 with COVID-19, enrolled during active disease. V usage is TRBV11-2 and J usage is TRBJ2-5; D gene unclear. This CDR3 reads CASSLARETQYF. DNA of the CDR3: TGTGCCAGCAGCTTAGCTAGAGAGACCCAGTACTTC. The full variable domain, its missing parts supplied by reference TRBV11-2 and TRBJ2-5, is EAGVAQSPRYKIIEKRQSVAFWCNPISGHATLYWYQQILGQGPKLLIQFQNNGVVDDSQLPKDRFSAERLKGVDSTLKIQPAKLEDSAVYLCASSLARETQYFGPGTRLLVL.